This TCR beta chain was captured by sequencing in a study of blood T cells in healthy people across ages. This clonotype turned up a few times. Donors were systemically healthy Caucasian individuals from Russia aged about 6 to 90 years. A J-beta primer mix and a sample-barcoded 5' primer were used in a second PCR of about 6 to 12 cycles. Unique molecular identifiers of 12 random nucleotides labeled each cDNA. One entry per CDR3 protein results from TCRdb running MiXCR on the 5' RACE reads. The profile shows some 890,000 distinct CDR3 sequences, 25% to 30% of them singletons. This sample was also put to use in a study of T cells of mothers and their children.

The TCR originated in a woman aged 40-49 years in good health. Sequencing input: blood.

CDR3 protein: CASSPRDQETQYF. The CDR3 DNA reads TGTGCCAGCTCACCCCGCGATCAAGAGACCCAGTACTTC. The V call is TRBV18, the J call TRBJ2-5; the D is unclear. Per the germline V gene, CDR1 is KGHSH and CDR2 is LQKENI. V lost 3 bases and J 2 bases, leaving 7 bases between the germline ends. This CDR3 is built from 13 residues.